This entry lists 12 T cell receptor beta chains sequenced from one sample in a study of shared clonotypes between healthy human individuals. Repertoires were generated with immunoSEQ multiplex PCR, while TCRdb's copy carries only in-frame clones and drops some. The repertoire holds about 1.1 million clones, with 60% to 80% as singletons. Sequenced material: memory CD4+ T cells from PBMCs. Specified subset: CD45RA-negative fraction. Every receptor here comes from a man aged 18 to 35 in good health. Some clones in this sample may be carry-over from other donors' samples.

The chain carries TRBV6-5 and TRBJ1-2; weak D call: TRBD1 (6 bases). V lost 2 bases to trimming and J lost 7 bases, with 11 bases between them. The CDR3 covers 13 residues. The germline V gene encodes CDR1 MNHEY and CDR2 SVGAGI. The CDR3 spells CASSYGQSAGYTF. CDR3 in DNA: TGTGCCAGCAGTTACGGACAGAGCGCTGGCTACACCTTC.

The V gene is TRBV18, the J gene TRBJ2-1, with 11 positions matching TRBD1. Germline CDR1 and CDR2: KGHSH and LQKENI. The V gene end was trimmed by 6 bases and the J gene end by 8 bases; junction bases not matched to a gene: 18. CDR3 length: 18 residues. Written as DNA, the CDR3 is TGTGCCAGCTCCCCTACACTACTACGGGACAGGGGGAGAGATGAGCAGTTCTTC. It translates to CASSPTLLRDRGRDEQFF.

V gene TRBV6-1 combines with J gene TRBJ1-2; 7 nucleotides line up with TRBD1. V dropped 6 bases and J dropped 2; count of bases not matched to a gene: 3. There are 13 residues in the CDR3. CDR1 and CDR2 from the germline V gene are MNHNS and SASEGT. CDR3 residues: CASSMGQNYGYTF. The CDR3 DNA reads TGTGCCAGCAGCATGGGACAGAACTATGGCTACACCTTC.

This clone was detected only once. The chain has TRBV29-1 and TRBJ1-1, with D maybe TRBD1 (6 bases). CDR1 and CDR2 from the germline V gene are SQVTM and ANQGSEA. The V gene lost 7 bases and the J gene lost 4 bases, with 19 bases spanning the gap. The CDR3 spans 14 residues. The CDR3 region is CSGRLRGGTTEAFF. The CDR3 DNA follows: TGCAGCGGGCGATTGAGGGGGGGAACCACTGAAGCTTTCTTT.

The genes are TRBV6-4 and TRBJ2-5; 8 nucleotides match TRBD2. This CDR3 comprises 16 residues. Trimming cost V 1 base and J 2 bases; bases outside gene matches: 6. CDR1 and CDR2 from the germline V gene are MRHNA and SNTAGT. The CDR3 coding sequence is TGTGCCAGCAGTGACTGGCGGGAGGTTAGGCAAGAGACCCAGTACTTC. The encoded protein is CASSDWREVRQETQYF.

The chain links TRBV4-1 to TRBJ1-2, with a tentative D call TRBD1 (6 bases). This CDR3 is 14 amino acids long. Trimming cost V 0 bases and J 8 bases, with 13 bases left between them. Germline CDR1 and CDR2: MGHRA and YSYEKL. The CDR3, as DNA: TGCGCCAGCAGCCAAGATCCCGAGGGGGTCGGCTACACCTTC. It is translated as CASSQDPEGVGYTF.

This chain joins TRBV7-8 and TRBJ2-6; unclear D gene. Per germline, CDR1 SGHVS and CDR2 FQNEAQ. V gave up 4 bases and J gave up 2 bases, with 12 bases separating them. This CDR3 is built from 16 residues. DNA of the CDR3: TGTGCCAGCAGCTCCCTCCAGGTAGCTGGGGCCAACGTCCTGACTTTC. Its translation: CASSSLQVAGANVLTF.

The rearrangement uses TRBV28 and TRBJ2-5, with TRBD1 matching over 8 bases. Germline V gene sequence: CDR1 MDHEN, CDR2 SYDVKM. This CDR3 contains 13 residues. V lost 6 bases to trimming and J lost 5 bases; unmatched junction nucleotides: 5. CDR3 nucleotide sequence: TGTGCCAGCAGGTCAGGGGGCTCGGAGACCCAGTACTTC. Its protein product is CASRSGGSETQYF.

With respect to this clone: Other nucleotide sequences from this sample produce the same CDR3. The rearrangement joins TRBV5-1 to TRBJ2-7; D remains ambiguous. The germline gives CDR1 SGHRS, CDR2 YFSETQ. The V gene lost 4 bases and the J gene lost 3 bases, with 5 bases spanning the gap. The CDR3 loop spans 11 amino acids. The CDR3 DNA is TGCGCCAGCAGCCAAAACTACGAGCAGTACTTC. Amino acids: CASSQNYEQYF.

The chain employs TRBV11-2 and TRBJ2-3; a possible D gene is TRBD1 (5 bases). CDR3 length: 14 residues. CDR1 is SGHAT, CDR2 FQNNGV, per germline. Trimming took off 0 bases at V and 7 bases at J, with 11 bases between the two ends. The CDR3 here is CASSLDGRVHTQYF. Written as DNA, the CDR3 is TGTGCCAGCAGCTTAGATGGCAGGGTTCATACGCAGTATTTT.

A few counts support this clone. The chain recombines TRBV2 with TRBJ2-1, with TRBD2 matching 9 bases. The CDR3 extends over 15 amino acids. From germline, CDR1 is SNHLY and CDR2 FYNNEI. Trimming at V came to 8 bases and at J to 7 bases, leaving 12 bases not matched to a gene. The CDR3 sequence: CASPASSGRVNEQFF. CDR3 bases: TGTGCCAGCCCAGCGAGTAGCGGGAGAGTAAATGAGCAGTTCTTC. Supplemented by reference TRBV2 and TRBJ2-1, the full variable domain reads EPEVTQTPSHQVTQMGQEVILRCVPISNHLYFYWYRQILGQKVEFLVSFYNNEISEKSEIFDDQFSVERPDGSNFTLKIRSTKLEDSAMYFCASPASSGRVNEQFFGPGTRLTVL.

This chain links TRBV19 with TRBJ2-7; possible D gene TRBD2, 6 bases. The CDR3 runs 14 residues. V lost 6 bases, J lost 2 bases, and 14 bases lay in between. The germline V gene encodes CDR1 LNHDA and CDR2 SQIVND (reference sequence). Here the CDR3 reads CASRKSSVTYEQYF. The CDR3 coding sequence is TGTGCCAGTAGAAAGTCTAGCGTCACCTACGAGCAGTACTTC.